This entry is about one TCR beta chain. There are a few counts of this clone. The clone's antigen remains unknown. There are no base qualities to consult, and no much larger clone falls within one base. The donors were included in the validation cohort of some 120 subjects, a group kept apart from the roughly 670-subject first cohort. Libraries were prepared through the immunoSEQ multiplex PCR assay. The authors' analysis ran thus. A statistical classification framework was built to diagnose cytomegalovirus status from the catalog of TCR beta chain sequences. TCRdb carries this immuneACCESS record with in-frame sequences only. Its versions omit some clonotypes, under half of them owing to an unresolved V gene in the studies checked, with the rest unexplained. The DNA gave D and trimming, while V, J and clone size come from that table. Recorded for this sample are over 200,000 clones; around 90% of them occurred a single time. Less than 0.4% of the sample belongs to the ten largest clones.

The data were taken from a study of cytomegalovirus exposure and HLA in healthy donors (dated by TCRdb to about 2017). For the wider study: The 500 to 700 repertoires of the first cohort and the approximately 130 validation repertoires were produced on the same platform, according to a later analysis. The study aimed to test whether signatures of past pathogen exposure could be identified by cataloging public T cell receptors. Along with the 666-subject first cohort, a separate validation cohort of 120 different subjects was used. To predict cytomegalovirus infection status, the study brought together high-throughput TCR immunosequencing, statistical association of individual TCRs with disease status, and machine learning.

The CDR3 measures 14 amino acids from cysteine to phenylalanine. Only the CDR3 part of the read is kept: 42 bases, read in frame from the first base. Trimming costs V 3 bases and J 0 bases, and their ends lie 8 bases apart. The germline V gene (reference sequence) specifies SEHNR as CDR1 and FQNEAQ as CDR2. Here is what the overall study found, with its caveats: Of the cluster scores, about 94% were above 0 in a later analysis, which found that TCRs clustered in the first cohort also tended to co-occur in the 120 validation repertoires. Three of the identified cytomegalovirus-associated TCR beta chains were confirmed in vitro to be specific for cytomegalovirus antigens. In the study, 164 TCR beta chains were listed as associated with cytomegalovirus. The authors suggested that the approach could potentially be generalized to other disease states and immunological phenotypes. The classifier was reported to diagnose cytomegalovirus status with high specificity and sensitivity in both the original cohort and the validation cohort. A later analysis lacked HLA typing for the validation cohort, so it scored co-occurrence in that cohort across all 120 or so repertoires. Most TCR sequences were observed very rarely across donors, whereas some public TCRs were present in many individuals.

The specimen was PBMCs. This TCR was recovered from a woman younger than 35 in good health and CMV-seronegative. The rearranged segments are TRBV7-9 and TRBJ1-1; the D gene assignment is ambiguous. CDR3 reads: CASSLSGMNTEAFF. DNA sequence: TGTGCCAGCAGCTTGTCGGGAATGAACACTGAAGCTTTCTTT.